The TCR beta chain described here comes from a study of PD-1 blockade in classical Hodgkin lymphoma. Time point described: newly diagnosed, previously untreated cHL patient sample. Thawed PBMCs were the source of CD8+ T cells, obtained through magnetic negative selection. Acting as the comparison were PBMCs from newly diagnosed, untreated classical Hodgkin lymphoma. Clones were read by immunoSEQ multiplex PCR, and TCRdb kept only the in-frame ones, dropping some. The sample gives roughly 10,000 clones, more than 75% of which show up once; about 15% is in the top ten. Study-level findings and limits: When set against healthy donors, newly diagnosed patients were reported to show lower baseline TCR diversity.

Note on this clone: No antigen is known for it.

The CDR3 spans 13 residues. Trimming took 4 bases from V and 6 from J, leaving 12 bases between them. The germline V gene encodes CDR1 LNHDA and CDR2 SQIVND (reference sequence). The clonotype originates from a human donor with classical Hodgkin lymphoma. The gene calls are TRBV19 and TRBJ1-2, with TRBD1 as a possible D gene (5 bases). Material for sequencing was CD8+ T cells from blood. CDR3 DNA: TGTGCCAGTAGTAAGAGACAGAGGGATGGCTACACCTTC. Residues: CASSKRQRDGYTF.